The entry below gives a single TCR beta chain sequence along with its context. This CDR3 has 17 residues. Germline V gene sequence: CDR1 MGHRA, CDR2 YSYEKL. Trimming took 2 bases from V and 6 from J, leaving 19 bases between them. The sample is drawn from a study of T cell clones after liver transplantation. The assay was immunoSEQ multiplex PCR, and TCRdb's table has in-frame clones only and misses some. The sample contains around 75,000 clones, around 80% of which appear only once. The V call is TRBV4-1, the J call TRBJ2-2; unclear D gene. The sequence was collected from a human patient who received a liver transplant. Some of the T cells might come from the graft donor. The sequences come from CD4+ T cells from blood, collected 48 to 50 months after liver transplant. The CDR3 coding sequence is TGCGCCAGCAGCCAACCTGCTTTTTTCCGAGATTCCGGGGAGCTGTTTTTT. Protein product: CASSQPAFFRDSGELFF.